Described below is a single T cell receptor (beta chain) sequence and its context. Its antigen is unidentified. Trimming cost V 3 bases and J 7 bases, with 12 bases left between them. The CDR3 length is 13 residues. Germline loops: CDR1 LNHDA, CDR2 SQIVND (reference sequence). Naive CD8 cells comprised CD45RO-negative, CCR7-positively selected cells, excluding terminally differentiated effector memory CD45RA+ cells. In the authors' methods: There were no quality scores in the junction-only immunoSEQ sequences, so filtering differed. Sequenced by immunoSEQ multiplex PCR; TCRdb stores in-frame clones only, minus some. That table furnishes V, J and clone size, whereas the DNA furnished D and trimming. The sample includes millions of clones, just under 95% of them seen just once. This entry comes from a study of shared clonotypes between healthy human individuals. Study-level results: When naive CD4 clonotypes were compared across a few donors, approximately 5% were shared. Deeper or shallower sequencing was expected to change how clonotypes are shared among donors. It was only blood that was sampled, and tissue repertoires likely differ.

The source is a man between 18 and 35 years old in good health. The specimen was naive CD8+ T cells sorted from blood. V usage is TRBV19 and J usage is TRBJ2-5; tentatively, D is TRBD2 (6 bases). The CDR3 loop is CASSMTEGGTQYF. As DNA, the CDR3 is TGTGCCAGTAGTATGACGGAGGGAGGGACCCAGTACTTC. Supplemented by reference TRBV19 and TRBJ2-5, the full variable domain reads DGGITQSPKYLFRKEGQNVTLSCEQNLNHDAMYWYRQDPGQGLRLIYYSQIVNDFQKGDIAEGYSVSREKKESFPLTVTSAQKNPTAFYLCASSMTEGGTQYFGPGTRLLVL.